These T cell receptor beta chains were read from a single sample in a study of graft-versus-host responses after intestinal transplantation. The antigens for these receptors are not known. Some clones are missing from TCRdb's copy, which holds only in-frame ones; the method was immunoSEQ multiplex PCR. Of around 95,000 clones listed, roughly 84% are singletons. Source: unstimulated CD4+ T cells sorted from spleen or lymph node cells, taken before transplant. The receptor set was obtained from a human donor who was the organ donor for an intestinal transplant. Both conserved end residues are part of each CDR3. The D gene is left open where the match is weak. The listing skips clone size in some rows; elsewhere it reads once, few, many or a size class.

>TRBJ2-7|TRBV7-9|-|-
CASSLGGVGTYEQYF
TGTGCCAGCAGCTTAGGCGGGGTCGGAACCTACGAGCAGTACTTC
>TRBJ1-4|TRBV28|-|-
CASSLRQGNEKLFF
TGTGCCAGCAGTTTACGGCAGGGCAATGAAAAACTGTTTTTT
>TRBJ1-6|TRBV10-2|-|once
CASTEGLPNSPLHF
TGCGCCAGCACGGAGGGGCTTCCTAATTCACCCCTCCACTTT
>TRBJ1-2|TRBV7-2|-|-
CASSPLTRNYGYTF
TGTGCCAGCAGCCCTCTGACCCGGAACTATGGCTACACCTTC
>TRBJ1-4|TRBV6-1|TRBD1|-
CASTDRAGGEKLFF
TGTGCCAGCACCGACAGGGCCGGTGGCGAAAAACTGTTTTTT
>TRBJ1-5|TRBV5-4|-|-
CASSLEHPNQPQHF
TGTGCCAGCAGCTTGGAACATCCCAATCAGCCCCAGCATTTT
>TRBJ2-2|TRBV9|-|once
CASSAPGPGRATGELFF
TGTGCCAGCAGCGCCCCGGGCCCCGGTCGGGCCACCGGGGAGCTGTTTTTT
>TRBJ2-1|TRBV19|-|-
CASGDGPGHEQFF
TGTGCCAGTGGGGACGGGCCTGGGCATGAGCAGTTCTTC
>TRBJ2-7|TRBV11-1|TRBD1|-
CASSVEINSGTGTYEQYF
TGTGCCAGCAGCGTAGAAATCAACTCCGGGACAGGGACCTACGAGCAGTACTTC
>TRBJ2-7|TRBV6-6|TRBD1|-
CASSSSGTGIYEQYF
TGTGCCAGCAGTTCCTCCGGGACAGGGATATACGAGCAGTACTTC
>TRBJ2-5|TRBV7-8|TRBD2|few
CASSLEGTTEETQYF
TGTGCCAGCAGCTTAGAAGGGACTACCGAAGAGACCCAGTACTTC
>TRBJ2-3|TRBV9|-|-
CASSLRLDTDTQYF
TGTGCCAGCAGCCTCAGACTGGATACAGATACGCAGTATTTT
>TRBJ2-7|TRBV7-9|TRBD1|-
CASRGIGTGGYEQYF
TGTGCCAGCAGGGGGATCGGGACAGGGGGCTACGAGCAGTACTTC
>TRBJ2-3|TRBV5-1|-|-
CASRTGWSTDTQYF
TGCGCCAGCAGGACAGGCTGGAGCACAGATACGCAGTATTTT
>TRBJ1-5|TRBV7-6|-|-
CASSLAPPPETQHF
TGTGCCAGCAGCTTAGCTCCCCCTCCGGAGACCCAGCATTTT
>TRBJ1-3|TRBV30|TRBD1|-
CAWSKGAAGNTIYF
TGTGCCTGGAGTAAGGGGGCTGCTGGAAACACCATATATTTT
>TRBJ2-2|TRBV7-2|-|-
CASSLARGGELFF
TGTGCCAGCAGCTTAGCGCGGGGAGGGGAGCTGTTTTTT
>TRBJ1-5|TRBV14|-|once
CASSQDPRQPQHF
TGTGCCAGCAGCCAAGACCCACGGCAGCCCCAGCATTTT
>TRBJ1-1|TRBV7-9|-|-
CASSLGSGNTEAFF
TGTGCCAGCAGCTTAGGGTCAGGGAACACTGAAGCTTTCTTT
>TRBJ2-5|TRBV19|TRBD2|-
CASSGVAGLETQYF
TGTGCCAGCAGCGGGGTCGCCGGGCTAGAGACCCAGTACTTC
>TRBJ2-7|TRBV19|-|few
CASSTRGGDRSYEQYF
TGTGCCAGTAGTACACGGGGGGGGGACAGGTCCTACGAGCAGTACTTC
>TRBJ2-3|TRBV29-1|TRBD1|-
CSGEQGAGMTQYF
TGCAGCGGGGAGCAGGGGGCTGGGATGACGCAGTATTTT
>TRBJ1-2|TRBV19|TRBD1|-
CASSIAGQGLRVDYGYTF
TGTGCCAGTAGTATAGCGGGACAGGGTCTGAGAGTAGACTATGGCTACACCTTC
>TRBJ1-3|TRBV5-1|-|-
CASSLSGSSGNTIYF
TGCGCCAGCAGTCTCTCGGGCAGCTCTGGAAACACCATATATTTT
>TRBJ2-6|TRBV18|TRBD1|-
CASASGTGISGANVLTF
TGTGCCAGCGCTTCCGGGACAGGGATCTCTGGGGCCAACGTCCTGACTTTC
>TRBJ2-1|TRBV7-8|-|-
CASSLQRAGKQFF
TGTGCCAGCAGCTTACAAAGGGCAGGAAAGCAGTTCTTC
>TRBJ1-2|TRBV7-9|TRBD1|once
CASTGDRSLHGYTF
TGTGCCAGCACGGGGGACAGGAGTTTGCATGGCTACACCTTC
>TRBJ2-7|TRBV5-1|-|-
CASSLTAYEQYF
TGCGCCAGCAGCTTGACAGCCTACGAGCAGTACTTC
>TRBJ1-2|TRBV5-1|-|-
CASSYSTGFEGGYTF
TGCGCCAGCAGCTACTCTACAGGGTTTGAAGGAGGCTACACCTTC
>TRBJ1-6|TRBV9|-|-
CASSNGQINSPLHF
TGTGCCAGCAGCAATGGACAGATTAATTCACCCCTCCACTTT
>TRBJ2-1|TRBV11-2|-|-
CASSFGRPEQFF
TGTGCCAGCAGCTTCGGAAGACCTGAGCAGTTCTTC
>TRBJ2-1|TRBV19|TRBD2|-
CASSYGTSGGQYNEQFF
TGTGCCAGTAGTTACGGGACTAGCGGGGGGCAGTACAATGAGCAGTTCTTC
>TRBJ2-2|TRBV5-4|TRBD1|-
CASSSGRNRGYTGELFF
TGTGCCAGCAGCTCGGGCCGTAACAGGGGGTACACCGGGGAGCTGTTTTTT
>TRBJ2-4|TRBV5-1|TRBD2|-
CASSLGSGGSLAKNIQYF
TGCGCCAGCAGCTTGGGTAGCGGGGGTTCCCTAGCCAAAAACATTCAGTACTTC
>TRBJ2-6|TRBV4-1|TRBD1|-
CASSQASPGQGVSGANVLTF
TGCGCCAGCAGCCAAGCAAGCCCGGGACAGGGAGTCTCTGGGGCCAACGTCCTGACTTTC
>TRBJ1-2|TRBV10-3|-|few
CAISEDTSLGYTF
TGTGCCATCAGTGAGGACACCTCGTTGGGCTACACCTTC
>TRBJ1-2|TRBV29-1|TRBD1|-
CSAAGQGRPGYTF
TGCAGCGCCGCGGGACAGGGTAGGCCTGGCTACACCTTC
>TRBJ2-2|TRBV9|-|-
CASSGFKNTGELFF
TGTGCCAGCAGCGGATTCAAGAACACCGGGGAGCTGTTTTTT
>TRBJ2-5|TRBV18|-|-
CASSPYFGRETQYF
TGTGCCAGCTCCCCGTATTTCGGTAGAGAGACCCAGTACTTC
>TRBJ2-7|TRBV20-1|-|once
CSLYRGREQYF
TGCAGCCTGTATCGGGGACGGGAGCAGTACTTC